These 30 T cell receptor beta chains were all obtained from the same sample, sequenced in a study of CD8 T cells in acute hepatitis C reinfection. Study-wide findings and caveats: All groups preferentially used TRBV04 and TRBV06, which was not due to overrepresentation in the naive pool.

Method: immunoSEQ multiplex PCR; TCRdb's copy keeps in-frame clones and lacks some. This sample has approximately 2,500 clones; about 70% occur once, and the top ten carry about 10%. The sample's time point: at least 347 days after estimated infection, following spontaneous clearance. No in vitro expansion preceded sequencing of these hepatitis C virus-specific cells, which were studied ex vivo. The material was HCV NS3-1073 tetramer-sorted CD8+ T cells from PBMCs, obtained at follow-up. Receptors originate from a man between 35 and 55 years old who spontaneously cleared hepatitis C infection.

This chain joins TRBV30 and TRBJ2-7, with D maybe TRBD2 (5 bases). The CDR3 contains 15 residues. Germline CDR1 is GTSNPN and CDR2 is SVGIG (reference sequence). V was shortened by 3 bases and J by 6 bases, with 21 bases between the two germline ends. The CDR3 here is CAWRSGSSEEFEQYF. The CDR3 DNA reads TGTGCCTGGAGATCGGGGTCTAGTGAGGAATTCGAGCAGTACTTC.

This chain joins TRBV6-1 and TRBJ2-7; tentatively, D is TRBD1 (5 bases). The CDR3 has 13 amino acids. Trimming took 2 bases from V and 4 from J, leaving 9 bases between them. Germline CDR1 is MNHNS and CDR2 is SASEGT. CDR3 loop: CASSESDKYEQYV. CDR3 sequence (DNA): TGTGCCAGCAGTGAATCGGACAAGTACGAGCAGTACGTC.

This clone was counted a single time. The chain is built from TRBV29-1 and TRBJ1-4; D gene ambiguous. The CDR3 runs 10 residues. Trimming removed 4 bases from V and 8 bases from J, with 5 bases in between. CDR1 SQVTM and CDR2 ANQGSEA come from the germline V gene. The CDR3 DNA sequence: TGCAGCGTTGGTCGCGAAAAACTGTTTTTT. Protein sequence: CSVGREKLFF.

This clone is termed large. The CDR3 spells CASSETYEQYF. In nucleotides, the CDR3 is TGTGCCAGCAGTGAGACCTACGAGCAGTACTTC. V gene TRBV2 combines with J gene TRBJ2-7; D gene unclear. The CDR3 consists of 11 residues. The V gene lost 3 bases and the J gene lost 2 bases, with 2 bases spanning the gap. The germline V gene encodes CDR1 SNHLY and CDR2 FYNNEI. The full variable domain, with the rest looked up from reference TRBV2 and TRBJ2-7, is EPEVTQTPSHQVTQMGQEVILRCVPISNHLYFYWYRQILGQKVEFLVSFYNNEISEKSEIFDDQFSVERPDGSNFTLKIRSTKLEDSAMYFCASSETYEQYFGPGTRLTVT.

V gene TRBV7-7 combines with J gene TRBJ2-6; no clear D. This CDR3 has 17 amino acids. The V gene's germline CDR1 is SSHAT and CDR2 FNYEAQ (reference sequence). V was trimmed by 5 bases and J by 5 bases, leaving 19 bases between them. CDR3: CASSIGKPQSRANVLTF. The CDR3 nucleotides read TGTGCCAGCAGCATAGGGAAGCCACAAAGTCGGGCCAACGTCCTGACTTTC.

This clone was seen only once. This chain links TRBV5-6 with TRBJ2-1; 11 nucleotides line up with TRBD2. The V segment lost 6 bases and the J segment 3 bases; nucleotides outside the gene matches: 11. Looked up from germline, CDR1 is SGHDT and CDR2 is YYEEEE. This CDR3 is 17 amino acids long. The chain's CDR3 is CASNLPPGLADYNEQFF. CDR3 sequence (DNA): TGTGCCAGCAATCTTCCCCCGGGACTAGCGGACTACAATGAGCAGTTCTTC. The full variable domain, its missing parts supplied by reference TRBV5-6 and TRBJ2-1, is DAGVTQSPTHLIKTRGQQVTLRCSPKSGHDTVSWYQQALGQGPQFIFQYYEEEERQRGNFPDRFSGHQFPNYSSELNVNALLLGDSALYLCASNLPPGLADYNEQFFGPGTRLTVL.

The rearrangement links TRBV29-1 to TRBJ2-1; no reliable D call. Deletions cut 3 bases from V and 8 bases from J, with 14 bases between. CDR3 length: 13 residues. Germline lookup yields CDR1 SQVTM and CDR2 ANQGSEA. CDR3 amino acids: CSVEGLSVHEQFF. In nucleotides, the CDR3 is TGCAGCGTTGAGGGTCTCAGCGTCCATGAGCAGTTCTTC.

CDR3 sequence (DNA): TGTGCCAGTAGTATTCAGGGTAACTACGAGCAGTACTTC. Translating it yields CASSIQGNYEQYF. The chain combines TRBV19 with TRBJ2-7; D is possibly TRBD1 (5 bases). Trimming removed 3 bases from V and 3 bases from J, with 9 bases in between. There are 13 residues in the CDR3. In germline, CDR1 is LNHDA, CDR2 SQIVND (reference sequence).

The chain carries TRBV19 and TRBJ2-7; TRBD2 matches 8 bases. This CDR3 spans 15 amino acids. With V trimmed by 5 bases and J by 2 bases, 8 bases remained unmatched. CDR1 LNHDA and CDR2 SQIVND come from the germline V gene (reference sequence). The CDR3: CASSLGLAAPYEQYF. The CDR3 DNA follows: TGTGCCAGTAGTCTTGGACTAGCTGCCCCCTACGAGCAGTACTTC.

This clone occurred a few times. The chain recombines TRBV4-3 with TRBJ2-2; D remains unclear. Per the germline V gene, CDR1 is LGHNA and CDR2 is YSLEER. The CDR3 totals 15 residues. Trimming pared 0 bases from V and 6 bases from J, leaving 11 bases between. Written as DNA, the CDR3 is TGCGCCAGCAGCCAAGAGGTAGCCGCACCCGGGGAGCTGTTTTTT. Amino acids: CASSQEVAAPGELFF.

A remark on this clone: One end of the junction fails to match germline, which may point to a read error. This chain uses TRBV29-1 with TRBJ1-1; D may be TRBD1 (6 bases). Germline V gene sequence: CDR1 SQVTM, CDR2 ANQGSEA. The CDR3 has 13 amino acids. This chain's CDR3 is CSVGNRDISEAFF. CDR3 sequence (DNA): TGCAGCGTTGGAAACAGGGACATCTCTGAAGCCTTCTTT.

V and J are TRBV7-9 and TRBJ2-7, with a tentative D call TRBD2 (6 bases). This CDR3 comprises 15 residues. V lost 5 bases and J lost 5, with 19 bases in between. Germline loops: CDR1 SEHNR, CDR2 FQNEAQ (reference sequence). The CDR3 DNA sequence: TGTGCCAGCAGCCTCCCGGGAGTTGCAGTTGACGAGCAGTACTTC. Translating gives CASSLPGVAVDEQYF.

The chain's CDR3 is CASSPGEFYGYTF. As DNA, the CDR3 is TGTGCCAGCAGCCCGGGAGAATTTTATGGCTACACCTTC. The genes are TRBV28 and TRBJ1-2, with D unclear. The germline V and J ends were trimmed by 6 bases and 5 bases, with 13 bases remaining between them. The germline V gene encodes CDR1 MDHEN and CDR2 SYDVKM. The CDR3 loop spans 13 amino acids.

The sample holds a few counts of this clone. The rearrangement uses TRBV30 and TRBJ1-2; no firm D call. V lost 2 bases and J 8 bases, leaving 15 bases between the germline ends. This CDR3 is 13 amino acids long. Germline loops: CDR1 GTSNPN, CDR2 SVGIG (reference sequence). CDR3 coding DNA: TGTGCCTGGAGTCCCGTTTTCGACCTGGGCTACACCTTC. It codes for CAWSPVFDLGYTF.

This clone turned up a few times. CDR3 DNA sequence: TGTGCCAGCAGCCAAGACGGGGTGACGCGGGAGCAGTTCTTC. Translating gives CASSQDGVTREQFF. This chain connects TRBV7-3 to TRBJ2-1; maybe TRBD2 (5 bases). Germline CDR1 and CDR2: SGHTA and FQGTGA. V lost 5 bases, J lost 10 bases, and 18 bases lay in between. The CDR3 length is 14 residues.

As for this clone: Mismatch with germline at one junction end may stem from a read error. The CDR3 DNA is TGTGCCGGCAGTTACTCAGGGTTAGAGACCCAGTACTTC. Amino acid sequence: CAGSYSGLETQYF. The gene calls are TRBV6-6 and TRBJ2-5; D might be TRBD1 (5 bases). This CDR3 is built from 13 residues. Germline CDR1 reads MNHNY; CDR2 reads SVGAGI (reference sequence).

This clone was detected a few times. The chain combines TRBV28 with TRBJ1-1, with D possibly TRBD1 on 5 matching bases. Germline V gives CDR1 MDHEN, CDR2 SYDVKM. The CDR3 runs to 14 residues. The V end was cut by 5 bases, the J end by 1 base, with 11 bases between. CDR3 sequence reads: CASSPSGTNTEAFF. In DNA form, the CDR3 reads TGTGCCAGCAGTCCTTCGGGGACGAACACTGAAGCTTTCTTT.

Points on this clone: At one boundary the junction diverges from the germline segment, which might be a read error. This chain links TRBV30 with TRBJ1-3; D gene unclear. Germline values: CDR1 GTSNPN, CDR2 SVGIG (reference sequence). CDR3 length: 12 residues. The CDR3 DNA is TGTGTCTGGAAGAAGGCGGGAAACACCATATATTTT. Its protein is CVWKKAGNTIYF.

The CDR3: CASTIKRALCYTF. The CDR3 nucleotides are TGTGCCAGCACCATTAAGAGGGCCTTATGCTACACCTTC. The gene calls are TRBV25-1 and TRBJ1-2; D gene ambiguous. Germline CDR1 and CDR2: MGHDK and SYGVNS. The V end was cut by 7 bases, the J end by 9 bases, with 18 bases between. The CDR3 is 13 residues long.

This clone was seen a few times. The rearrangement links TRBV2 to TRBJ1-4, with D unresolved. The CDR3 runs 16 residues. The ends were cut back, 1 base at V and 1 base at J, with 10 bases in the middle. Per the germline V gene, CDR1 is SNHLY and CDR2 is FYNNEI. As DNA, the CDR3 is TGTGCCAGCAGTGAAGAGGCACCGGGAACTAATGAAAAACTGTTTTTT. Amino acids: CASSEEAPGTNEKLFF.

The chain joins TRBV5-4 to TRBJ2-1, with 11 bases fitting TRBD2. Germline V gene data show CDR1 as SGHNT and CDR2 as YYREEE (reference sequence). The trim removed 3 bases at V and 3 bases at J, leaving 5 bases unmatched. The CDR3 loop spans 16 amino acids. The CDR3 region is CASSSLTSGVYNEQFF. The CDR3 region has the DNA TGTGCCAGCAGCTCATTGACTAGCGGGGTCTACAATGAGCAGTTCTTC.

In regard to this clone: This CDR3 is also generated by other DNA sequences in the sample. V is TRBV27 and J is TRBJ1-2; 7 bases are shared with TRBD1. CDR3 length: 13 residues. J lost 0 bases, V lost 9 bases, and 4 bases had no gene match. CDR1 and CDR2 from the germline V gene are MNHEY and SMNVEV (reference sequence). CDR3 in amino acids: CARQGKANYGYTF. The CDR3 nucleotides read TGTGCCAGACAGGGGAAAGCTAACTATGGCTACACCTTC.

The chain is built from TRBV14 and TRBJ2-1; D is unclear. Germline assignment: CDR1 SGHDN and CDR2 FVKESK. The CDR3 extends over 13 amino acids. The ends were cut back, 0 bases at V and 6 bases at J, with 6 bases in the middle. CDR3 nucleotides: TGTGCCAGCAGCCAAGATGTGAGCAATGAGCAGTTCTTC. Amino acids: CASSQDVSNEQFF.

The chain recombines TRBV18 with TRBJ1-5, with TRBD1 matching over 8 bases. V shed 6 bases, J shed 1 base, and the junction held 5 bases outside the gene matches. Germline V gene data show CDR1 as KGHSH and CDR2 as LQKENI. CDR3 size: 15 residues. The CDR3 region is CASSPRGLSNQPQHF. DNA of the CDR3: TGTGCCAGCTCTCCCAGGGGGCTGAGCAATCAGCCCCAGCATTTT.

V gene TRBV6-5 combines with J gene TRBJ1-5, with TRBD1 matching 7 bases. The junction had 11 bases not matched to a gene; V was cut back by 6 bases and J by 6 bases. The CDR3 contains 15 residues. The germline V gene encodes CDR1 MNHEY and CDR2 SVGAGI. The CDR3 is CASRQGRYDAQPQHF. CDR3 nucleotides: TGTGCCAGCAGACAGGGGAGGTACGACGCTCAGCCCCAGCATTTT.

This clone is labeled as large. Other DNA sequences within the sample encode an identical CDR3. The genes are TRBV4-2 and TRBJ2-7, with 9 bases identical to TRBD2. V lost 0 bases to trimming and J lost 6 bases; unmatched junction nucleotides: 9. Germline CDR1 LGHNA, CDR2 YNFKEQ. The CDR3 loop spans 16 amino acids. CDR3 region: CASSQEVSGGWGEQYF. For the CDR3, the DNA is TGTGCCAGCAGCCAAGAGGTTAGCGGGGGCTGGGGCGAGCAGTACTTC.

This chain joins TRBV14 and TRBJ2-3, with D unresolved. V lost 1 base and J 3 bases, leaving 2 bases between the germline ends. This CDR3 has 12 residues. CDR1 SGHDN and CDR2 FVKESK come from the germline V gene. The CDR3 coding sequence is TGTGCCAGCAGCCAAGGGACAGATACGCAGTATTTT. Translating gives CASSQGTDTQYF. The whole variable domain, filled in from reference TRBV14 and TRBJ2-3, reads EAGVTQFPSHSVIEKGQTVTLRCDPISGHDNLYWYRRVMGKEIKFLLHFVKESKQDESGMPNNRFLAERTGGTYSTLKVQPAELEDSGVYFCASSQGTDTQYFGPGTRLTVL.

This sequence joins TRBV19 and TRBJ1-2, with D possibly matching TRBD1 (5 bases). The CDR3 sequence is 15 residues long. Germline CDR1 is LNHDA and CDR2 is SQIVND (reference sequence). Deletions cut 5 bases from V and 2 bases from J, with 15 bases between. The CDR3 spells CASSLQTAPNYGYTF. The CDR3, as DNA: TGTGCCAGTAGTCTACAGACAGCTCCCAACTATGGCTACACCTTC.

Only one count was recorded for this clone. The chain links TRBV30 to TRBJ2-1, with D perhaps matching TRBD2 (5 bases). The germline CDR1 and CDR2 sequences are GTSNPN and SVGIG (reference sequence). The CDR3 totals 11 residues. V lost 5 bases and J lost 5, with 7 bases in between. The CDR3 sequence: CAWSLDNEQFF. CDR3 bases: TGTGCCTGGTCACTAGACAATGAGCAGTTCTTC.

CDR3 in amino acids: CASSLEEGNNSPLHF. In DNA, the CDR3 is TGTGCCAGCAGCTTGGAAGAAGGGAATAATTCACCCCTCCACTTT. The chain links TRBV5-4 to TRBJ1-6, with D hard to call. In germline, CDR1 is SGHNT, CDR2 YYREEE (reference sequence). Trimming stripped 0 bases from V and 5 bases from J, with 9 bases between. This CDR3 is built from 15 residues.